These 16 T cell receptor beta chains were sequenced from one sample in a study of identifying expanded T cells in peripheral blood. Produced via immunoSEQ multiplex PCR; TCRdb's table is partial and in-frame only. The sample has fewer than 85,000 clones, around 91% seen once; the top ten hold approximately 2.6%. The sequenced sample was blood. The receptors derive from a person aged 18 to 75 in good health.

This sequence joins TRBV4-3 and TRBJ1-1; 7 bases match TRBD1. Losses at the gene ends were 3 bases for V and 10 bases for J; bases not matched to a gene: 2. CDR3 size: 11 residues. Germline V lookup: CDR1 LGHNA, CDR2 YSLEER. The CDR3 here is CASSQGQRAFF. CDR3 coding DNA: TGCGCCAGCAGCCAGGGACAGAGAGCTTTCTTT.

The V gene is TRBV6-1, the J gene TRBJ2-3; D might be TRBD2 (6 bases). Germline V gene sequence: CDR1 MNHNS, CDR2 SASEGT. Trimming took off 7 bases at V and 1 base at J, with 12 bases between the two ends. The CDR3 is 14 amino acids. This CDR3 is CASKEGLGTDTQYF. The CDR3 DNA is TGTGCCAGCAAGGAGGGTCTGGGCACAGATACGCAGTATTTT.

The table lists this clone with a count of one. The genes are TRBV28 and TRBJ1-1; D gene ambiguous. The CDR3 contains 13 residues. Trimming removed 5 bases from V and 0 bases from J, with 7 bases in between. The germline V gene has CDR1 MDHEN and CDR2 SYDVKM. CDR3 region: CASSGPLNTEAFF. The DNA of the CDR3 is TGTGCCAGCAGTGGACCGTTGAACACTGAAGCTTTCTTT.

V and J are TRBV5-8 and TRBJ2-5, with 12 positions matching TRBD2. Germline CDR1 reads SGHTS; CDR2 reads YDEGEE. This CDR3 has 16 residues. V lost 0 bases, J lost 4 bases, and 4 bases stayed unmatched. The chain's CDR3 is CASSLGTSGKGETQYF. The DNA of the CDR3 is TGTGCCAGCAGCTTGGGGACTAGCGGGAAGGGAGAGACCCAGTACTTC.

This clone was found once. The CDR3 sequence: CASSVRSSGSFSGELFF. CDR3 DNA sequence: TGTGCCAGCAGCGTAAGGTCTAGCGGGAGTTTTTCCGGGGAGCTGTTTTTT. The chain is built from TRBV9 and TRBJ2-2, with 10 bases lining up with TRBD2. The CDR3 sequence is 17 residues long. CDR1 SGDLS and CDR2 YYNGEE come from the germline V gene. The V segment lost 1 base and the J segment 6 bases; nucleotides outside the gene matches: 9.

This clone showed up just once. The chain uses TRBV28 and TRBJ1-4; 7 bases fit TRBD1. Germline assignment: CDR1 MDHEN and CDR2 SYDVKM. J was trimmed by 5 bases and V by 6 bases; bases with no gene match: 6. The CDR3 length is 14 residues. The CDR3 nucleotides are TGTGCCAGCAGCCGACAGGGAGGGAATGAAAAACTGTTTTTT. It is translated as CASSRQGGNEKLFF.

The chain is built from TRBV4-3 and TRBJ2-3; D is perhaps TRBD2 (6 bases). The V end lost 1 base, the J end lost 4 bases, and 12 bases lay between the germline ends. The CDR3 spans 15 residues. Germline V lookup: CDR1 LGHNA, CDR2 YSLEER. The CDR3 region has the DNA TGCGCCAGCAGCCAAGGTGGGGGGACGGCAGATACGCAGTATTTT. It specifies CASSQGGGTADTQYF.

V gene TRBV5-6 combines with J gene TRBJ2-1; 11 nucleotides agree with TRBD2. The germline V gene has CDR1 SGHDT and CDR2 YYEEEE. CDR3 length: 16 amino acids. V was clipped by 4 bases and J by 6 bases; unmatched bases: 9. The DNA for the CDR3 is TGTGCCAGCAGCCTGTTAGCGGGAGGGCCCGTCAATGAGCAGTTCTTC. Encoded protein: CASSLLAGGPVNEQFF. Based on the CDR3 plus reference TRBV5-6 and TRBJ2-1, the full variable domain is DAGVTQSPTHLIKTRGQQVTLRCSPKSGHDTVSWYQQALGQGPQFIFQYYEEEERQRGNFPDRFSGHQFPNYSSELNVNALLLGDSALYLCASSLLAGGPVNEQFFGPGTRLTVL.

As DNA, the CDR3 is TGTGCCAGCAGCGATACAGGGGGCTCTGGCTACACCTTC. This sequence encodes CASSDTGGSGYTF. This chain uses TRBV9 with TRBJ1-2; TRBD1 matches at 9 bases. This CDR3 has 13 amino acids. The trim removed 3 bases at V and 7 bases at J, leaving 4 bases unmatched. Germline V gives CDR1 SGDLS, CDR2 YYNGEE.

The CDR3 is CASSLGTWTSQNTQYF. In DNA, the CDR3 is TGTGCCAGCAGCTTAGGAACCTGGACTAGCCAGAATACGCAGTATTTT. The chain recombines TRBV7-9 with TRBJ2-3, with TRBD2 identical over 8 bases. Looked up from germline, CDR1 is SEHNR and CDR2 is FQNEAQ (reference sequence). Trimming removed 1 base from V and 7 bases from J; junction bases left unmatched: 10. The length of the CDR3 is 16 residues.

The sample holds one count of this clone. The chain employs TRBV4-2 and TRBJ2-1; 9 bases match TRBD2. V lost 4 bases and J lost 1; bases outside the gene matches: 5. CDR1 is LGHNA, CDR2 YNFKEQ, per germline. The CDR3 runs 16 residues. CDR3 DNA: TGTGCCAGCAGCCTTTCGGGACTAGCTTCCTACAATGAGCAGTTCTTC. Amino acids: CASSLSGLASYNEQFF.

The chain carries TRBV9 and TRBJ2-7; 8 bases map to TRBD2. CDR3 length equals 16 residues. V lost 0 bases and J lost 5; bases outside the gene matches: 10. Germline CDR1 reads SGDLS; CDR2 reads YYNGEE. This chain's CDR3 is CASSVGGGTRAHEQYF. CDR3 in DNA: TGTGCCAGCAGCGTAGGAGGAGGGACTAGGGCCCACGAGCAGTACTTC.

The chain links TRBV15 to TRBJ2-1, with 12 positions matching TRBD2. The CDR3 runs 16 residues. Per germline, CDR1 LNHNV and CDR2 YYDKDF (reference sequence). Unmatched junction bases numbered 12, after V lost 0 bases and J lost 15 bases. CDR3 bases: TGTGCCACCAGCAGAGAGTTGGGCCTAGCGGGAGGGCTCGCGTTCTTC. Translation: CATSRELGLAGGLAFF. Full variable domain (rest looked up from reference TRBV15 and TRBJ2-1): DAMVIQNPRYQVTQFGKPVTLSCSQTLNHNVMYWYQQKSSQAPKLLFHYYDKDFNNEADTPDNFQSRRPNTSFCFLDIRSPGLGDTAMYLCATSRELGLAGGLAFFGPGTRLTVL.

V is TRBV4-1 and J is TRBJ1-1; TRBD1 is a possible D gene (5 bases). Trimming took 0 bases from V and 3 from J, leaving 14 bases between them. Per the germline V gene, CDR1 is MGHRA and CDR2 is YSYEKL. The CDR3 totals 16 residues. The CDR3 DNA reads TGCGCCAGCAGCCAAGATCGGGGCAGGCCTTACACTGAAGCTTTCTTT. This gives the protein CASSQDRGRPYTEAFF.

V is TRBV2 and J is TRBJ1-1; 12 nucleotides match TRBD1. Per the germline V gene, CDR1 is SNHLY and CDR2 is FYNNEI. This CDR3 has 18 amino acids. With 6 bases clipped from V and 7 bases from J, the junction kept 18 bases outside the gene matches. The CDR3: CASSQRPGTGGVGGEAFF. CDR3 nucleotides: TGTGCCAGCAGCCAACGACCCGGGACAGGGGGCGTGGGAGGTGAAGCTTTCTTT.

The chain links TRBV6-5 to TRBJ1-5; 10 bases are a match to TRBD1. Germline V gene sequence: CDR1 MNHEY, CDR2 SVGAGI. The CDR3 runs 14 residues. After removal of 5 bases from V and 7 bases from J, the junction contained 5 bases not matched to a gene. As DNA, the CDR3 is TGTGCCAGCAGTAAGACAGGGGGCGGGCAGCCCCAGCATTTT. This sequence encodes CASSKTGGGQPQHF.